The next 6 T cell receptor beta chains were all read from a single sample in a study of cytomegalovirus exposure and HLA in healthy donors. The PCR used 60 Vbeta and 13 Jbeta primers. Repertoires were generated with immunoSEQ multiplex PCR, while TCRdb's copy carries only in-frame clones and drops some. The data hold about 130,000 clones, with more than 60% observed a single time. The sequencing sample was made of PBMCs. These TCRs come from a woman in her 40s in good health and CMV-seropositive.

The rearrangement links TRBV7-9 to TRBJ2-5, with TRBD2 matching 10 bases. The V gene end was trimmed by 4 bases and the J gene end by 5 bases; junction bases not matched to a gene: 13. CDR3 length equals 17 residues. Germline V lookup: CDR1 SEHNR, CDR2 FQNEAQ (reference sequence). The CDR3 bases are TGTGCCAGCAGCTATAAATATAGAAGCGGGAGGGTGGAGACCCAGTACTTC. Its translation is CASSYKYRSGRVETQYF.

This rearrangement joins TRBV18 to TRBJ1-4; 8 nucleotides line up with TRBD1. Per germline, CDR1 KGHSH and CDR2 LQKENI. This CDR3 has 14 residues. The J segment lost 8 bases and the V segment lost 8 bases, leaving 10 bases of the junction unmatched. The CDR3 here is CASADGTGQEKLFF. In DNA form, the CDR3 reads TGTGCCAGCGCCGACGGGACAGGACAGGAAAAACTGTTTTTT.

This chain uses TRBV2 with TRBJ2-3, with D possibly matching TRBD2 (6 bases). V lost 6 bases, J lost 0 bases, and 13 bases lay in between. The CDR3 runs to 15 residues. Germline CDR1 is SNHLY and CDR2 is FYNNEI. The CDR3 here is CASSLPSASTDTQYF. The DNA for the CDR3 is TGTGCCAGCAGCCTACCTAGCGCCAGCACAGATACGCAGTATTTT.

The gene calls are TRBV27 and TRBJ2-5, with unresolved D. The germline CDR1 and CDR2 sequences are MNHEY and SMNVEV (reference sequence). The CDR3 extends over 14 amino acids. Trimming left V 2 bases short and J 5 bases short, with 12 bases between. The CDR3 DNA reads as TGTGCCAGCAGTTTAATGGGCTCAAGGGAGACCCAGTACTTC. Its protein product is CASSLMGSRETQYF.

This clone occurred a few times. The chain recombines TRBV5-1 with TRBJ2-3; TRBD2 aligns across 9 bases. Trimming took 2 bases from V and 6 from J; bases not matched to a gene: 10. The CDR3 consists of 16 residues. CDR1 is SGHRS, CDR2 YFSETQ, per germline. CDR3 loop: CASSLSSGVLFDTQYF. The CDR3 nucleotides are TGCGCCAGCAGCTTATCTAGCGGGGTTTTGTTTGATACGCAGTATTTT.

In its sample, this clone was seen once. The gene calls are TRBV9 and TRBJ1-2; D is perhaps TRBD1 (5 bases). V was pared by 1 base and J by 4 bases, with 14 bases between. The V gene's germline CDR1 is SGDLS and CDR2 YYNGEE. The CDR3 consists of 15 residues. The CDR3 loop reads CASSVIVAGSYGYTF. The CDR3 DNA reads as TGTGCCAGCAGCGTAATCGTGGCAGGGTCCTATGGCTACACCTTC.